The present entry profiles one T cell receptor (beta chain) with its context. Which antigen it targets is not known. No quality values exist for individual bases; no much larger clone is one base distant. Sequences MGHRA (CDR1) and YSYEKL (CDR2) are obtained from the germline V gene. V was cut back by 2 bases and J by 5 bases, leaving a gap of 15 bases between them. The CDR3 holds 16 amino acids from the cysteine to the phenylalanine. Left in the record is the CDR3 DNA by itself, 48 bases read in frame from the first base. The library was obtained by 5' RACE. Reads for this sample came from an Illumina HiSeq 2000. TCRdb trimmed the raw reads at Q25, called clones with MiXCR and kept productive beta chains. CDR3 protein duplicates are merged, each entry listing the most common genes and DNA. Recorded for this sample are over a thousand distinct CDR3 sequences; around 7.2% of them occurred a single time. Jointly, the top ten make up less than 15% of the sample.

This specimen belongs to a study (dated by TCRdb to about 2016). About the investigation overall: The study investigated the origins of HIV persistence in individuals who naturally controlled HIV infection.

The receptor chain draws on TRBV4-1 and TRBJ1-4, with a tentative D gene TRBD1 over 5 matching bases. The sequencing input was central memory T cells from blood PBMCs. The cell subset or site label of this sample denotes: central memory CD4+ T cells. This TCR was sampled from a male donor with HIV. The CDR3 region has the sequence CASSQRGDSVNEKLFF. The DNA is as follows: TGCGCCAGCAGCCAACGGGGCGACAGCGTCAATGAAAAACTGTTTTTT.